The 28 T cell receptor beta chains reported below all come from one sample, sequenced in a study of shared clonotypes between healthy human individuals. Clones were sequenced by immunoSEQ multiplex PCR, and TCRdb holds only the in-frame ones, with some missing. The sample includes just over 2,000,000 clones, about 95% of them seen just once. Naive CD8 populations comprised CD45RO-negative cells positively selected for CCR7, excluding terminally differentiated effector memory CD45RA+ cells. Sequencing was done on a sample of naive CD8+ T cells sorted from blood. The source is a man aged 18 to 29 in good health.

V usage is TRBV5-4 and J usage is TRBJ2-7; unclear D gene. The CDR3 is made up of 12 amino acids. The V end was cut by 7 bases, the J end by 6 bases, with 14 bases between. CDR1 is SGHNT and CDR2 is YYREEE in the germline V gene (reference sequence). CDR3 region: CASGVGSVEQYF. CDR3 coding DNA: TGTGCCAGCGGGGTCGGGTCGGTCGAGCAGTACTTC.

CDR3 sequence: CASSFGGSAEETQYF. The CDR3 nucleotides read TGTGCCAGCAGCTTCGGTGGTAGCGCAGAGGAGACCCAGTACTTC. This chain connects TRBV7-9 to TRBJ2-5, with D possibly TRBD2 on 5 matching bases. Germline V lookup: CDR1 SEHNR, CDR2 FQNEAQ (reference sequence). V gave up 3 bases and J gave up 5 bases, with 16 bases separating them. The CDR3 totals 15 residues. The complete variable domain, with remaining parts taken from reference TRBV7-9 and TRBJ2-5, reads DTGVSQNPRHKITKRGQNVTFRCDPISEHNRLYWYRQTLGQGPEFLTYFQNEAQLEKSRLLSDRFSAERPKGSFSTLEIQRTEQGDSAMYLCASSFGGSAEETQYFGPGTRLLVL.

This clone was seen a single time. The V gene is TRBV6-5, the J gene TRBJ2-5; possible D gene TRBD1, 5 bases. V was shortened by 5 bases and J by 8 bases, with 18 bases between the two germline ends. Germline V gene sequence: CDR1 MNHEY, CDR2 SVGAGI. The CDR3 loop spans 14 amino acids. The CDR3 sequence is CASSLTGGAETQYF. In DNA form, the CDR3 reads TGTGCCAGCAGTCTCACTGGTGGGGCTGAAACCCAGTACTTC.

The gene calls are TRBV30 and TRBJ2-7; TRBD1 matches at 9 bases. The CDR3 sequence is 14 residues long. V lost 5 bases and J lost 4; bases outside the gene matches: 9. Germline V gene lookup returns CDR1 GTSNPN and CDR2 SVGIG (reference sequence). The CDR3 DNA reads TGTGCCTGGGGGGGACAGGGACTCCTGTACGAGCAGTACTTC. As protein: CAWGGQGLLYEQYF. The variable domain in full, completed from reference TRBV30 and TRBJ2-7, reads SQTIHQWPATLVQPVGSPLSLECTVEGTSNPNLYWYRQAAGRGLQLLFYSVGIGQISSEVPQNLSASRPQDRQFILSSKKLLLSDSGFYLCAWGGQGLLYEQYFGPGTRLTVT.

The CDR3, as DNA: TGTGCCAGCAGTGAACTGCCAGGGGACGAGCAGTACTTC. Residues: CASSELPGDEQYF. The genes are TRBV2 and TRBJ2-7, with D perhaps TRBD1 (6 bases). The CDR3 runs to 13 residues. V was shortened by 2 bases and J by 5 bases, with 10 bases between the two germline ends. The germline CDR1 and CDR2 sequences are SNHLY and FYNNEI.

This chain connects TRBV6-8 to TRBJ2-7, with 9 positions matching TRBD1. V shed 9 bases and J 4 bases; nucleotides not matched to a gene: 7. CDR1 is MNHGY, CDR2 SAAAGT, per germline. The CDR3 contains 13 residues. The CDR3 protein is CASPDRGSYEQYF. The CDR3 coding sequence is TGTGCCAGTCCGGACAGGGGATCATACGAGCAGTACTTC.

As regards this clone: Within the sample, other DNA sequences also encode this same CDR3. The chain links TRBV9 to TRBJ2-7; 8 nucleotides align to TRBD2. J lost 2 bases, V lost 0 bases, and 7 bases had no gene match. Germline CDR1 and CDR2: SGDLS and YYNGEE. The length of the CDR3 is 16 residues. CDR3: CASSVAGLAGTYEQYF. CDR3 nucleotides: TGTGCCAGCAGCGTAGCTGGGCTAGCGGGCACCTACGAGCAGTACTTC. Full variable domain (missing parts from reference TRBV9 and TRBJ2-7): DSGVTQTPKHLITATGQRVTLRCSPRSGDLSVYWYQQSLDQGLQFLIQYYNGEERAKGNILERFSAQQFPDLHSELNLSSLELGDSALYFCASSVAGLAGTYEQYFGPGTRLTVT.

Comments on this clone: Other nucleotide sequences in the sample specify the same CDR3. This sequence joins TRBV27 and TRBJ2-7; D possibly corresponds to TRBD2 (5 bases). The CDR3 covers 12 residues. Trimming removed 4 bases from V and 3 bases from J, with 7 bases in between. The germline gives CDR1 MNHEY, CDR2 SMNVEV (reference sequence). This chain's CDR3 is CASSSEGYEQYF. As DNA, the CDR3 is TGTGCCAGCAGTTCCGAGGGCTACGAGCAGTACTTC.

The count of this clone is one. This sequence joins TRBV4-1 and TRBJ2-1; TRBD2 matches at 14 bases. After removal of 1 base from V and 6 bases from J, the junction contained 5 bases not matched to a gene. CDR3 length: 17 residues. Germline V gives CDR1 MGHRA, CDR2 YSYEKL. CDR3 sequence (DNA): TGCGCCAGCAGCCAAGTCGCCGGGACTAGCGGGGGCAATGAGCAGTTCTTC. Protein: CASSQVAGTSGGNEQFF.

The chain joins TRBV27 to TRBJ2-1; D gene uncertain. Germline V gene sequence: CDR1 MNHEY, CDR2 SMNVEV (reference sequence). The CDR3 consists of 14 residues. Trimming shortened V by 3 bases and J by 5 bases, and 11 bases separated the two germline ends. The CDR3: CASSFMSGDNEQFF. CDR3 DNA sequence: TGTGCCAGCAGTTTTATGAGTGGGGACAATGAGCAGTTCTTC.

The rearrangement links TRBV6-5 to TRBJ2-4; the match to TRBD1 covers 7 bases. From germline, CDR1 is MNHEY and CDR2 SVGAGI. This CDR3 region has 13 residues. The J segment lost 11 bases and the V segment lost 6 bases, leaving 10 bases of the junction unmatched. The CDR3 here is CASSEFRDSFQYF. CDR3 DNA: TGTGCCAGCAGCGAATTCCGGGACAGTTTTCAGTACTTC.

The chain couples TRBV5-8 to TRBJ1-5; D is unclear. This CDR3 contains 16 residues. Trimming stripped 4 bases from V and 0 bases from J, with 14 bases between. In germline, CDR1 is SGHTS, CDR2 YDEGEE. The DNA of the CDR3 is TGTGCCAGCAGCCCCGATGGCCCCTATAGCAATCAGCCCCAGCATTTT. It is translated as CASSPDGPYSNQPQHF.

This chain links TRBV28 with TRBJ1-1; TRBD1 might be the D (5 bases). The CDR3 has 13 amino acids. The germline V gene encodes CDR1 MDHEN and CDR2 SYDVKM. V was clipped by 4 bases and J by 0 bases, with 6 bases between them. The DNA of the CDR3 is TGTGCCAGCAGTTGGGGGGTGAACACTGAAGCTTTCTTT. Protein product: CASSWGVNTEAFF.

The V gene is TRBV7-9, the J gene TRBJ2-7; TRBD1 matches at 9 bases. Germline V gives CDR1 SEHNR, CDR2 FQNEAQ (reference sequence). The CDR3 is made up of 14 amino acids. V lost 5 bases to trimming and J lost 4 bases; unmatched junction nucleotides: 6. CDR3 bases: TGTGCCAGCAGCCTCCAGACAGGGGGGTACGAGCAGTACTTC. This codes for CASSLQTGGYEQYF.

The rearrangement joins TRBV2 to TRBJ2-5, with unresolved D. The CDR3 runs 15 residues. Trimming removed 0 bases at V and 4 bases at J, with 12 bases between. CDR1 and CDR2 from the germline V gene are SNHLY and FYNNEI. This CDR3 reads CASSEAGLNGETQYF. Written as DNA, the CDR3 is TGTGCCAGCAGTGAAGCAGGGCTTAACGGAGAGACCCAGTACTTC.

Comment on this clone: Distinct nucleotide sequences in the sample also encode this CDR3. The V gene is TRBV7-6, the J gene TRBJ2-3; TRBD2 is a possible D gene (6 bases). CDR1 SGHVS and CDR2 FNYEAQ come from the germline V gene. CDR3 length: 14 amino acids. V lost 5 bases and J 6 bases, leaving 15 bases between the germline ends. The CDR3 sequence: CASSLGTGRDTQYF. CDR3 coding DNA: TGTGCCAGCAGCCTCGGGACTGGAAGGGATACGCAGTATTTT. Full variable domain (missing parts from reference TRBV7-6 and TRBJ2-3): GAGVSQSPRYKVTKRGQDVALRCDPISGHVSLYWYRQALGQGPEFLTYFNYEAQQDKSGLPNDRFSAERPEGSISTLTIQRTEQRDSAMYRCASSLGTGRDTQYFGPGTRLTVL.

CDR3 nucleotides: TGTGCCAGCAGCTTTCCGGCGGAGGGCGGGTATGGCTACACCTTC. Translation gives CASSFPAEGGYGYTF. The rearrangement links TRBV13 to TRBJ1-2; D remains ambiguous. The CDR3 totals 15 residues. CDR1 and CDR2 (germline): PRHDT, FYEKMQ (reference sequence). V was trimmed by 3 bases and J by 5 bases, leaving 16 bases between them.

The V gene is TRBV1, the J gene TRBJ2-1; the tabulated D call, TRBD2, remains unverified against the DNA. TRBV1 is deemed a pseudogene. The CDR3 is 17 residues long. The CDR3 region is CTSSQDNWVSEWNEQFF. In DNA, the CDR3 is TGCACCAGCAGCCAAGATAATTGGGTTTCGGAGTGGAATGAGCAGTTCTTC.

This clone was seen a single time. The chain carries TRBV6-5 and TRBJ2-7; D unclear. The CDR3 is made up of 15 amino acids. CDR1 and CDR2 (germline): MNHEY, SVGAGI. V lost 4 bases and J lost 7, with 20 bases in between. Here the CDR3 reads CASSWAGPEMWEQYF. In nucleotides, the CDR3 is TGTGCCAGCAGTTGGGCCGGGCCAGAAATGTGGGAGCAGTACTTC.

In its sample, this clone was seen once. The chain couples TRBV2 to TRBJ2-2; D gene uncertain. Germline V gene sequence: CDR1 SNHLY, CDR2 FYNNEI. With 5 bases removed from V and 0 bases from J, the gap between germline ends came to 10 bases. This CDR3 has 15 amino acids. The CDR3 protein is CASSSSGANTGELFF. CDR3 in DNA: TGTGCCAGCAGTTCCTCTGGGGCGAACACCGGGGAGCTGTTTTTT.

The table lists this clone with a few counts. In nucleotides, the CDR3 is TGTGCCAGCAGCTTAAATCTGGAGTCGAGGGGAAGCAATCAGCCCCAGCATTTT. This gives the protein CASSLNLESRGSNQPQHF. This chain links TRBV11-2 with TRBJ1-5; TRBD1 might be the D (5 bases). The CDR3 runs 18 residues. V was pared by 2 bases and J by 1 base, with 18 bases between. Germline loops: CDR1 SGHAT, CDR2 FQNNGV. Using reference TRBV11-2 and TRBJ1-5 for the parts outside the CDR3, the full variable domain is EAGVAQSPRYKIIEKRQSVAFWCNPISGHATLYWYQQILGQGPKLLIQFQNNGVVDDSQLPKDRFSAERLKGVDSTLKIQPAKLEDSAVYLCASSLNLESRGSNQPQHFGDGTRLSIL.

Concerning this clone: Other DNA sequences from this sample encode an identical CDR3 as well. The CDR3 DNA sequence: TGTGCCAGCAGCCAAGAACACTACGAGCAGTACTTC. Protein: CASSQEHYEQYF. The J gene is TRBJ2-7, the V gene TRBV7-9; D is uncertain. This CDR3 has 12 residues. The V gene lost 5 bases and the J gene lost 3 bases, with 8 bases spanning the gap. Germline V gene sequence: CDR1 SEHNR, CDR2 FQNEAQ (reference sequence).

CDR3 coding DNA: TGTGCCAGCAGCTTGGGGGGGTTTTCACCCCTCCACTTT. Translated, it gives CASSLGGFSPLHF. This sequence joins TRBV5-4 and TRBJ1-6; maybe TRBD1 (5 bases). This CDR3 has 13 residues. The germline gives CDR1 SGHNT, CDR2 YYREEE (reference sequence). The ends were cut back, 0 bases at V and 9 bases at J, with 7 bases in the middle.

This chain uses TRBV4-1 with TRBJ1-1; D is undetermined. The CDR3 runs 15 residues. V lost 0 bases to trimming and J lost 10 bases, with 18 bases between them. Germline V gene lookup returns CDR1 MGHRA and CDR2 YSYEKL. The CDR3 region is CASSQDNGGFGSAFF. CDR3 DNA: TGCGCCAGCAGCCAAGATAATGGAGGGTTCGGTTCAGCTTTCTTT.

The V gene is TRBV6-5, the J gene TRBJ2-5; 10 positions match TRBD2. This CDR3 region has 15 residues. The V and J ends lost 4 bases and 0 bases, in that order; junction bases with no gene match: 2. Germline CDR1 reads MNHEY; CDR2 reads SVGAGI. CDR3 residues: CASSLAGGYQETQYF. For the CDR3, the DNA is TGTGCCAGCAGTTTAGCGGGGGGCTACCAAGAGACCCAGTACTTC.

The gene calls are TRBV27 and TRBJ1-1, with D possibly TRBD1 on 6 matching bases. Looked up from germline, CDR1 is MNHEY and CDR2 is SMNVEV (reference sequence). This CDR3 is 14 amino acids long. With 6 bases removed from V and 5 bases from J, the gap between germline ends came to 16 bases. The CDR3 is CASSRLGGVTEAFF. Here the CDR3 DNA reads TGTGCCAGCAGCCGATTAGGGGGTGTTACTGAAGCTTTCTTT.

The CDR3 DNA is TGTGCCAGCAGCCGGGACTTAGCAAGCACAGATACGCAGTATTTT. Protein sequence: CASSRDLASTDTQYF. The chain employs TRBV5-6 and TRBJ2-3; D perhaps matches TRBD2 (6 bases). The CDR3 runs 15 residues. V was pared by 4 bases and J by 0 bases, with 12 bases between. Germline V lookup: CDR1 SGHDT, CDR2 YYEEEE. The full variable domain, in which reference TRBV5-6 and TRBJ2-3 provide the parts outside the CDR3, is DAGVTQSPTHLIKTRGQQVTLRCSPKSGHDTVSWYQQALGQGPQFIFQYYEEEERQRGNFPDRFSGHQFPNYSSELNVNALLLGDSALYLCASSRDLASTDTQYFGPGTRLTVL.

The chain combines TRBV11-2 with TRBJ2-1, with a possible D match to TRBD2 (6 bases). The V gene lost 3 bases and the J gene lost 8 bases, with 14 bases spanning the gap. The CDR3 sequence is 14 residues long. Looked up from germline, CDR1 is SGHAT and CDR2 is FQNNGV. In DNA, the CDR3 is TGTGCCAGCAGCTTTGGCGGAGGGTTCTATGAGCAGTTCTTC. Translated, it gives CASSFGGGFYEQFF.